These 7 T cell receptor beta chains share one sample of origin, sequenced in a study of graft-versus-host responses after intestinal transplantation. These receptors' targets are unknown. Sequencing used immunoSEQ multiplex PCR; TCRdb keeps in-frame clones, though not all of them. The profile shows about 90,000 clones, around nine tenths of them singletons. The starting material was unstimulated CD8+ T cells sorted from spleen or lymph node cells, obtained before intestinal transplant. These receptors all stem from a human donor who received an intestinal transplant.

This clone has only one observation. The rearrangement joins TRBV7-9 to TRBJ1-3; D is perhaps TRBD1 (5 bases). This CDR3 spans 16 amino acids. The V end lost 2 bases, the J end lost 2 bases, and 13 bases lay between the germline ends. The germline V gene encodes CDR1 SEHNR and CDR2 FQNEAQ (reference sequence). The CDR3, as DNA: TGTGCCAGCAGCTTACCCTCAGGGATGGCTGGAAACACCATATATTTT. This encodes CASSLPSGMAGNTIYF. Full variable domain (outside the CDR3, taken from reference TRBV7-9 and TRBJ1-3): DTGVSQNPRHKITKRGQNVTFRCDPISEHNRLYWYRQTLGQGPEFLTYFQNEAQLEKSRLLSDRFSAERPKGSFSTLEIQRTEQGDSAMYLCASSLPSGMAGNTIYFGEGSWLTVV.

The chain uses TRBV19 and TRBJ2-2; the D gene is possibly TRBD2 (5 bases). The CDR3 contains 15 residues. With 6 bases removed from V and 4 bases from J, the gap between germline ends came to 15 bases. In germline, CDR1 is LNHDA, CDR2 SQIVND (reference sequence). The CDR3 here is CASSIVVGSTGELFF. The CDR3 bases are TGTGCCAGTAGCATCGTTGTGGGGAGCACCGGGGAGCTGTTTTTT.

The CDR3 protein is CASRAGILNTDTQYF. CDR3 in DNA: TGTGCCAGCAGGGCCGGGATCCTTAACACAGATACGCAGTATTTT. This chain links TRBV6-5 with TRBJ2-3; D might be TRBD2 (5 bases). The CDR3 loop spans 15 amino acids. The germline V gene has CDR1 MNHEY and CDR2 SVGAGI. Trimming removed 6 bases at V and 2 bases at J, with 15 bases between.

The chain employs TRBV12-5 and TRBJ1-2, with D possibly matching TRBD1 (6 bases). Germline loops: CDR1 LGHNT, CDR2 FRNRAP. CDR3 size: 13 residues. Trimming removed 5 bases at V and 6 bases at J, with 13 bases between. The DNA of the CDR3 is TGTGCTAGTGGTGTTCGGACAGCGGATGGCTACACCTTC. Its translation is CASGVRTADGYTF. Full variable domain (missing parts from reference TRBV12-5 and TRBJ1-2): DARVTQTPRHKVTEMGQEVTMRCQPILGHNTVFWYRQTMMQGLELLAYFRNRAPLDDSGMPKDRFSAEMPDATLATLKIQPSEPRDSAVYFCASGVRTADGYTFGSGTRLTVV.

The chain joins TRBV4-1 to TRBJ2-7; TRBD1 matches at 9 bases. Germline V gene lookup returns CDR1 MGHRA and CDR2 YSYEKL. CDR3 length equals 13 residues. With 2 bases clipped from V and 6 bases from J, the junction kept 2 bases outside the gene matches. CDR3: CASSQRQGGEQYF. The CDR3 nucleotides are TGCGCCAGCAGCCAACGACAGGGGGGCGAGCAGTACTTC.

The CDR3 reads CASSLTGTDSYEQYF. The CDR3, as DNA: TGCGCCAGCAGTCTGACCGGGACAGACTCCTACGAGCAGTACTTC. This chain links TRBV23-1 with TRBJ2-7; 7 positions match TRBD1. TRBV23-1 belongs to the ORF category, with a function that is uncertain. The CDR3 totals 15 residues. V dropped 4 bases and J dropped 0; count of bases not matched to a gene: 6.

The chain uses TRBV29-1 and TRBJ2-3, with D tentatively TRBD2 (6 bases). Germline assignment: CDR1 SQVTM and CDR2 ANQGSEA. V was shortened by 5 bases and J by 0 bases, with 15 bases between the two germline ends. The CDR3 covers 15 residues. The CDR3 loop reads CSVTRGSGSTDTQYF. CDR3 bases: TGCAGCGTTACTCGGGGTAGCGGTAGCACAGATACGCAGTATTTT.